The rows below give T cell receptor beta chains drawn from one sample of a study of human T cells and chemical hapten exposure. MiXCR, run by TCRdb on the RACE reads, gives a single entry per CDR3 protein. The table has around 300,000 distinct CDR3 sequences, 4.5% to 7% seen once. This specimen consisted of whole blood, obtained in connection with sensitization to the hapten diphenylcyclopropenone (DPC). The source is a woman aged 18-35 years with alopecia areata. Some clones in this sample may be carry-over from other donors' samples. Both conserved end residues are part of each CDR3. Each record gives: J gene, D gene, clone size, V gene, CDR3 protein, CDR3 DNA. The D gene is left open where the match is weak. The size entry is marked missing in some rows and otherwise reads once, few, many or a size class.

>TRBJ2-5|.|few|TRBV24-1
CATSDPRAVQETQYF
TGTGCCACCAGTGATCCACGGGCAGTCCAAGAGACCCAGTACTTC
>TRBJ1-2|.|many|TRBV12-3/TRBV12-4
CASSLEQGYGYTF
TGTGCCAGCAGCTTAGAACAGGGCTATGGCTACACCTTC
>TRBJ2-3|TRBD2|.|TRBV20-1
CSARERGGRDTQYF
TGCAGTGCTAGGGAGCGGGGGGGCCGAGATACGCAGTATTTT
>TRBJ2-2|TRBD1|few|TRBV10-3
CATASGGPNTGELFF
TGTGCCACAGCGTCAGGGGGCCCGAACACCGGGGAGCTGTTTTTT
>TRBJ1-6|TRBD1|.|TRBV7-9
CASSFWTGNSPLHF
TGTGCCAGCAGCTTTTGGACAGGGAATTCACCCCTCCACTTT
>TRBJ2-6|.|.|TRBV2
CASSESRGPGANVLTF
TGTGCCAGCAGTGAATCCCGGGGTCCTGGGGCCAACGTCCTGACTTTC
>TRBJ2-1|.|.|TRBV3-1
CASSPQSSSGQFF
TGTGCCAGCAGCCCACAAAGTAGCTCCGGGCAGTTCTTC
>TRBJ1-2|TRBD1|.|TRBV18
CASSPAGGYYGYTF
TGTGCCAGCTCACCAGCAGGGGGCTACTATGGCTACACCTTC
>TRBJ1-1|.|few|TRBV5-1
CASSLVTGTSEAFF
TGCGCCAGCAGCTTGGTAACCGGCACCTCTGAAGCTTTCTTT
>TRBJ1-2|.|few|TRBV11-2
CASSRERQTIYGYTF
TGTGCCAGCAGTCGCGAAAGACAGACAATCTATGGCTACACCTTC
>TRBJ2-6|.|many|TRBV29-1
CSVEATASGANVLTF
TGCAGCGTTGAAGCGACAGCCTCTGGGGCCAACGTCCTGACTTTC
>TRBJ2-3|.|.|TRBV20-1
CSASFVAGAQWTQYF
TGCAGTGCTAGTTTTGTGGCCGGTGCACAATGGACGCAGTATTTT
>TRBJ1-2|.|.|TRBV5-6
CASSSGDLTIYGYTF
TGTGCCAGCAGCTCAGGGGACTTAACAATCTATGGCTACACCTTC
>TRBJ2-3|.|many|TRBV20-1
CSASLATDTQYF
TGCAGTGCCTCCCTAGCAACCGATACGCAGTATTTT
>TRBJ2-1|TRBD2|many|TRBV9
CASSVGRGIVNEQFF
TGTGCCAGCAGCGTCGGGAGGGGAATTGTAAATGAGCAGTTCTTC
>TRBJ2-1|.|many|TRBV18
CASSPSRDYNEQFF
TGTGCCAGCTCACCCTCCCGGGACTACAATGAGCAGTTCTTC
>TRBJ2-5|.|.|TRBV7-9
CASSLWAEQETQYF
TGTGCCAGCAGCTTGTGGGCCGAACAAGAGACCCAGTACTTC
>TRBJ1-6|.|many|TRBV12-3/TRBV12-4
CASSVDLKANSPLHF
TGTGCCAGCAGTGTGGACCTCAAAGCTAATTCACCCCTCCACTTT
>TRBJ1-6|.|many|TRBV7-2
CASSLGGIQSPLHF
TGTGCCAGCAGCTTAGGAGGGATCCAATCACCCCTCCACTTT
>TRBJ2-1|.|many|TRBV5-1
CASSLEGPQDEQFF
TGCGCCAGCAGCTTGGAAGGGCCTCAGGATGAGCAGTTCTTC
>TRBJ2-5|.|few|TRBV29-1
CSVVSLGDGEETQYF
TGCAGCGTTGTGTCGCTCGGGGACGGCGAAGAGACCCAGTACTTC
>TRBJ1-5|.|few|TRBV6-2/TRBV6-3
CASSVDNLSNQPQHF
TGTGCCAGCTCTGTGGACAACCTGAGCAATCAGCCCCAGCATTTT
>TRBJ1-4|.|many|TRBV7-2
CASSLGRNEKLFF
TGTGCCAGCAGCTTAGGTCGGAATGAAAAACTGTTTTTT
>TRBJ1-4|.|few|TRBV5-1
CASSLLPGQINEKLFF
TGCGCCAGCAGCTTGCTACCGGGACAAATAAATGAAAAACTGTTTTTT
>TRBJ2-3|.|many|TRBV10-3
CAISESRLATTDTQYF
TGTGCCATCAGTGAGTCGCGGCTGGCGACGACAGATACGCAGTATTTT
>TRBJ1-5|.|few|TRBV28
CASTHSWPQHF
TGTGCCAGCACCCACAGTTGGCCCCAGCATTTT
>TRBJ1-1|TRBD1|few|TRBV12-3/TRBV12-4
CASSWTTGEMNTEAFF
TGTGCCAGCAGTTGGACGACAGGGGAGATGAACACTGAAGCTTTCTTT
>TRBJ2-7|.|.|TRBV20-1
CSTLDTGGGVWEQYF
TGCAGTACTTTAGACACAGGGGGGGGCGTTTGGGAGCAGTACTTC
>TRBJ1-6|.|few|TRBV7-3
CASSLAPGEYSPLHF
TGTGCCAGCAGCTTAGCCCCTGGGGAATATTCACCCCTCCACTTT
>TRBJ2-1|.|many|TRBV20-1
CSASKGGNEQFF
TGCAGTGCTAGCAAAGGGGGCAATGAGCAGTTCTTC
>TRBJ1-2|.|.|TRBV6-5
CDSSYGAANGYTF
TGTGACAGCAGTTACGGGGCGGCCAATGGCTACACCTTC
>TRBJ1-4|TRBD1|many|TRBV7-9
CASSTTRTGVSWRNEKLFF
TGTGCCAGCAGCACCACCCGGACAGGGGTTAGCTGGCGTAATGAAAAACTGTTTTTT
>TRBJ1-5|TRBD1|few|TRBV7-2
CASSLVSGQTNQPQHF
TGTGCCAGCAGCTTAGTTTCGGGACAGACCAATCAGCCCCAGCATTTT
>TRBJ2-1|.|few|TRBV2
CASSDRGDEQFF
TGTGCCAGCAGTGACAGAGGGGATGAGCAGTTCTTC
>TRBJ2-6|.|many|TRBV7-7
CASTLSLQGFSGANVLTF
TGTGCTAGCACCCTATCGCTGCAGGGGTTTTCCGGGGCCAACGTCCTGACTTTC